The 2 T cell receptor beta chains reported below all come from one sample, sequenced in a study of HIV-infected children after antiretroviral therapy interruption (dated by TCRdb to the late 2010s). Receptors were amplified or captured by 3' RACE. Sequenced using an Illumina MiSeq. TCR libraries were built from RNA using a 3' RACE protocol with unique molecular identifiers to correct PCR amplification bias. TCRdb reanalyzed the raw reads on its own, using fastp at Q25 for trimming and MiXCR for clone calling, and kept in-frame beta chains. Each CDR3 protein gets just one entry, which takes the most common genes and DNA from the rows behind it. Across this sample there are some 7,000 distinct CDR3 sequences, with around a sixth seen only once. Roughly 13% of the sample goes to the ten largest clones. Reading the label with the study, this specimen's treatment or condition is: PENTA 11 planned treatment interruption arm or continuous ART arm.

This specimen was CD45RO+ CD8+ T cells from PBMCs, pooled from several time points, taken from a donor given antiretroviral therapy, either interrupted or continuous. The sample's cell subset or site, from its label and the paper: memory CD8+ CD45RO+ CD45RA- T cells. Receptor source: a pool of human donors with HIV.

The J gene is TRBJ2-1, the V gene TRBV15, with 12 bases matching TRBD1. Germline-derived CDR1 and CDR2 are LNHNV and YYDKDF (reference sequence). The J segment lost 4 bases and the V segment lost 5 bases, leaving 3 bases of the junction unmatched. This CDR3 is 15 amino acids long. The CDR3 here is CATSPGQGAYNEQFF. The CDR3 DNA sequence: TGTGCCACCAGCCCGGGACAGGGGGCATACAATGAGCAGTTCTTC.

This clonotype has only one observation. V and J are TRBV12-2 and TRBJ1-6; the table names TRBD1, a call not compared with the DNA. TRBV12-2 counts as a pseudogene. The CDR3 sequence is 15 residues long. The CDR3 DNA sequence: TGTGCAAGTCGCTTAGAGGGCGGGACCCCTTCACCCCTCCACTTT. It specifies CASRLEGGTPSPLHF.